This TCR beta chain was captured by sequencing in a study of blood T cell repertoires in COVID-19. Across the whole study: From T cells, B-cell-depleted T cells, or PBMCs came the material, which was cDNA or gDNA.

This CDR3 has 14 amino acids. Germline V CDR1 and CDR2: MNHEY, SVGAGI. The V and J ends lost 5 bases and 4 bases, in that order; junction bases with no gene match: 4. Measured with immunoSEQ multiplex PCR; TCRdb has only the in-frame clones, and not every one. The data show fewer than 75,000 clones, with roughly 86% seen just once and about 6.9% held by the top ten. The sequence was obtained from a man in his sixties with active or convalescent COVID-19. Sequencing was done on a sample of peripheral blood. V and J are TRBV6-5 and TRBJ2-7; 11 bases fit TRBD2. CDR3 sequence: CASSRSGGVYEQYF. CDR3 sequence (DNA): TGTGCCAGCAGTCGTAGCGGGGGGGTGTACGAGCAGTACTTC.